The clone carrying this T cell receptor (beta chain) came up a few times. Antigen unknown. Participants comprised healthy donors of bone marrow. The record originates from a study of cytomegalovirus exposure and HLA in healthy donors. Findings of the study overall: Presence/absence analyses took donor sequencing depth as roughly uniform. CMV serostatus alone was available as immune exposure information. Researchers reported from a later analysis that most CMV-associated TCR beta chains appeared HLA-restricted.

The CDR3 contains 11 residues. Germline values: CDR1 SNHLY, CDR2 FYNNEI. The junction had 7 bases not matched to a gene; V was cut back by 10 bases and J by 8 bases. Vbeta (60) and Jbeta (13) primers were used in the PCR. Sequencing was performed with immunoSEQ multiplex PCR; in TCRdb, only in-frame clones are kept and a portion is missing. This sample has about 88,000 clones; just under 70% occur once, and the top ten carry more than 2.5%. The sequenced material came from PBMCs. This TCR was recovered from a middle-aged man in good health and CMV-seronegative. The rearrangement joins TRBV2 to TRBJ1-2; 7 nucleotides line up with TRBD1. The CDR3 region is CATEGAGGYTF. In nucleotides, the CDR3 is TGTGCCACTGAGGGGGCAGGCGGCTACACCTTC.